Below are 26 T cell receptor beta chains sequenced from a single sample in a study of blood T cell repertoires in COVID-19. Produced via immunoSEQ multiplex PCR; TCRdb's table is partial and in-frame only. Of 85,000 to 120,000 clones listed, about 88% are singletons. Sequencing input: peripheral blood. The receptor source for this set is a man aged 50 to 59 with active or convalescent COVID-19.

This sequence joins TRBV28 and TRBJ1-4; 7 positions agree with TRBD1. With 6 bases clipped from V and 7 bases from J, the junction kept 8 bases outside the gene matches. The CDR3 has 14 residues. Looked up from germline, CDR1 is MDHEN and CDR2 is SYDVKM. The CDR3 DNA reads as TGTGCCAGCAGATTAGACAGGGATGGTGAAAAACTGTTTTTT. It yields the protein CASRLDRDGEKLFF.

This sequence joins TRBV5-1 and TRBJ2-7; D may be TRBD1 (5 bases). The germline V gene has CDR1 SGHRS and CDR2 YFSETQ. V was pared by 7 bases and J by 4 bases, with 9 bases between. The length of the CDR3 is 11 residues. CDR3 amino acids: CASEDSYEQYF. For the CDR3, the DNA is TGCGCCAGCGAAGACAGTTACGAGCAGTACTTC.

V usage is TRBV10-3 and J usage is TRBJ2-5; the D gene is possibly TRBD2 (5 bases). Germline V gene lookup returns CDR1 ENHRY and CDR2 SYGVKD. The CDR3 is 13 residues long. Trimming left V 10 bases short and J 5 bases short, with 17 bases between. The DNA of the CDR3 is TGTGCCACTTTGTCTACATCGGGGGAGACCCAGTACTTC. Its translation: CATLSTSGETQYF.

In its sample, this clone was seen once. The V call is TRBV7-8, the J call TRBJ2-7; TRBD1 matches 10 bases. The ends lost 6 bases at V and 5 bases at J; junction bases unmatched: 10. This CDR3 has 15 residues. The V gene's germline CDR1 is SGHVS and CDR2 FQNEAQ. Here the CDR3 reads CASSFTGTGVDEQYF. CDR3 DNA sequence: TGTGCCAGCAGTTTCACCGGGACAGGGGTGGACGAGCAGTACTTC. Looking up the rest from reference TRBV7-8 and TRBJ2-7 gives the full variable domain: GAGVSQSPRYKVAKRGQDVALRCDPISGHVSLFWYQQALGQGPEFLTYFQNEAQLDKSGLPSDRFFAERPEGSVSTLKIQRTQQEDSAVYLCASSFTGTGVDEQYFGPGTRLTVT.

V gene TRBV15 combines with J gene TRBJ2-5; the D gene is possibly TRBD1 (5 bases). The CDR3 has 16 residues. Germline assignment: CDR1 LNHNV and CDR2 YYDKDF (reference sequence). The germline V and J ends were trimmed by 0 bases and 4 bases, with 15 bases remaining between them. The CDR3 loop reads CATSRDASTGLETQYF. The CDR3 region has the DNA TGTGCCACCAGCAGAGATGCCTCCACAGGCTTAGAGACCCAGTACTTC. The entire variable domain, with the rest obtained from reference TRBV15 and TRBJ2-5, is as follows: DAMVIQNPRYQVTQFGKPVTLSCSQTLNHNVMYWYQQKSSQAPKLLFHYYDKDFNNEADTPDNFQSRRPNTSFCFLDIRSPGLGDTAMYLCATSRDASTGLETQYFGPGTRLLVL.

The chain joins TRBV2 to TRBJ2-6; D unresolved. V lost 5 bases and J lost 4, with 12 bases in between. This CDR3 has 15 residues. Germline CDR1 is SNHLY and CDR2 is FYNNEI. The CDR3 nucleotides are TGTGCCAGCAGTCAGCGAGCGCCCGGGGCCAACGTCCTGACTTTC. Its protein product is CASSQRAPGANVLTF.

The rearrangement links TRBV19 to TRBJ2-2; D is perhaps TRBD1 (6 bases). The CDR3 consists of 15 residues. CDR1 is LNHDA, CDR2 SQIVND, per germline (reference sequence). Trimming cost V 4 bases and J 1 base, with 10 bases left between them. The CDR3 sequence is CASSRSGQNTGELFF. The CDR3 DNA follows: TGTGCCAGTAGTAGATCGGGACAGAACACCGGGGAGCTGTTTTTT.

This clone was found once. The chain has TRBV28 and TRBJ1-5; 9 bases align to TRBD1. This CDR3 region has 15 residues. The V and J ends lost 2 bases and 6 bases, in that order; junction bases with no gene match: 5. Looked up from germline, CDR1 is MDHEN and CDR2 is SYDVKM. In nucleotides, the CDR3 is TGTGCCAGCAGTTTACCCACAGGGGGCGGTCAGCCCCAGCATTTT. Residues: CASSLPTGGGQPQHF.

CDR3 coding DNA: TGCGCCAGCAGACTTCAGCCTAGTAATGAAAAACTGTTTTTT. Translated, it gives CASRLQPSNEKLFF. This sequence joins TRBV5-1 and TRBJ1-4; no definite D call. V lost 5 bases to trimming and J lost 4 bases, with 12 bases between them. From germline, CDR1 is SGHRS and CDR2 YFSETQ. The CDR3 is 14 amino acids.

The chain has TRBV28 and TRBJ2-3; a possible D gene is TRBD1 (6 bases). This CDR3 contains 14 residues. Germline values: CDR1 MDHEN, CDR2 SYDVKM. V lost 8 bases and J 3 bases, leaving 15 bases between the germline ends. Here the CDR3 DNA reads TGTGCCAGCTTATTTGGGGGCTTGACAGATACGCAGTATTTT. Translated: CASLFGGLTDTQYF.

The count of this clone is one. The rearrangement uses TRBV6-5 and TRBJ2-7, with 9 bases that match TRBD1. This CDR3 spans 13 amino acids. J gave up 2 bases and V 6 bases, and 2 bases lay outside the gene matches. Germline CDR1 MNHEY, CDR2 SVGAGI. The DNA for the CDR3 is TGTGCCAGCAGCCACAGGGGGCCCTACGAGCAGTACTTC. Amino acid sequence: CASSHRGPYEQYF.

This clone was counted a few times. The chain joins TRBV3-1 (or the pseudogene TRBV3-2) to TRBJ1-6, with D possibly TRBD1 on 5 matching bases. This CDR3 has 15 amino acids. Germline-derived CDR1 and CDR2 are LGHDT and YNNKEL (reference sequence). Trimming pared 2 bases from V and 9 bases from J, leaving 14 bases between. CDR3 residues: CASSQNRGGSSPLHF. CDR3 in DNA: TGTGCCAGCAGCCAAAATCGGGGGGGTAGTTCACCCCTCCACTTT.

The V and J genes are TRBV11-2 and TRBJ2-3; TRBD2 agrees at 13 bases. V shed 2 bases and J 6 bases; nucleotides not matched to a gene: 5. Germline CDR1 and CDR2: SGHAT and FQNNGV. The CDR3 loop spans 16 amino acids. Here the CDR3 DNA reads TGTGCCAGCAGCTTATCCGAACTAGCGGGGGGGGATACGCAGTATTTT. Its protein is CASSLSELAGGDTQYF.

This sequence joins TRBV7-9 and TRBJ2-3; 11 bases map to TRBD2. The germline gives CDR1 SEHNR, CDR2 FQNEAQ (reference sequence). CDR3 length: 17 amino acids. V lost 0 bases to trimming and J lost 4 bases; unmatched junction nucleotides: 6. This CDR3 is CASSLATSGVPPDTQYF. The CDR3 DNA follows: TGTGCCAGCAGCTTAGCGACTAGCGGGGTTCCCCCAGATACGCAGTATTTT.

The rearrangement uses TRBV3-1 (or the pseudogene TRBV3-2) and TRBJ2-2; 9 bases fit TRBD2. The V gene end was trimmed by 5 bases and the J gene end by 3 bases; junction bases not matched to a gene: 1. CDR3 length: 14 amino acids. Germline CDR1 is LGHDT and CDR2 is YNNKEL (reference sequence). The CDR3, as DNA: TGTGCCAGCAGCGCGGGGGGGTACACCGGGGAGCTGTTTTTT. Protein sequence: CASSAGGYTGELFF.

The J gene is TRBJ2-1, the V gene TRBV6-5; the match to TRBD2 covers 7 bases. V trimming: 0 bases; J trimming: 8 bases; junction bases outside the gene matches: 7. The V gene's germline CDR1 is MNHEY and CDR2 SVGAGI. There are 15 residues in the CDR3. The CDR3 bases are TGTGCCAGCAGTTACTCGGGTCGGGGGGACCATGAGCAGTTCTTC. It translates to CASSYSGRGDHEQFF.

This chain uses TRBV7-9 with TRBJ2-5; 11 nucleotides match TRBD1. The J segment lost 7 bases and the V segment lost 5 bases, leaving 3 bases of the junction unmatched. CDR1 is SEHNR, CDR2 FQNEAQ, per germline (reference sequence). The CDR3 sequence is 13 residues long. CDR3 residues: CASSRGTGGTQYF. DNA of the CDR3: TGTGCCAGCAGCCGAGGGACAGGGGGGACCCAGTACTTC.

The chain has TRBV30 and TRBJ1-3; D remains ambiguous. This CDR3 is built from 13 residues. CDR1 and CDR2 from the germline V gene are GTSNPN and SVGIG (reference sequence). Trimming cost V 0 bases and J 3 bases, with 6 bases left between them. The CDR3 loop is CAWSVEGGNTIYF. CDR3 in DNA: TGTGCCTGGAGTGTAGAGGGTGGAAACACCATATATTTT.

The J gene is TRBJ2-7, the V gene TRBV28, with 7 bases aligning to TRBD2. V shed 6 bases and J 7 bases; nucleotides not matched to a gene: 9. This CDR3 is 13 amino acids long. Germline assignment: CDR1 MDHEN and CDR2 SYDVKM. The CDR3 loop reads CASSYSTSQEQYF. The CDR3 region has the DNA TGTGCCAGCAGCTATTCGACTAGCCAAGAGCAGTACTTC.

The chain joins TRBV27 to TRBJ1-6; D call uncertain. V was cut by 3 bases and J by 5 bases, with 8 bases left in between. Germline V gene sequence: CDR1 MNHEY, CDR2 SMNVEV (reference sequence). The CDR3 is 14 residues long. Here the CDR3 reads CASSFVSDNSPLHF. In DNA form, the CDR3 reads TGTGCCAGCAGTTTCGTGTCAGATAATTCACCCCTCCACTTT.

The rearrangement links TRBV29-1 to TRBJ2-7; tentatively, D is TRBD2 (5 bases). The germline V and J ends were trimmed by 4 bases and 1 base, with 8 bases remaining between them. The CDR3 is made up of 12 amino acids. Germline assignment: CDR1 SQVTM and CDR2 ANQGSEA. As DNA, the CDR3 is TGCAGCGTTGGCCGGACTTCCTACGAGCAGTACTTC. It yields the protein CSVGRTSYEQYF.

The J gene is TRBJ1-6, the V gene TRBV6-5; D remains ambiguous. CDR1 MNHEY and CDR2 SVGAGI come from the germline V gene. This CDR3 comprises 13 residues. With 6 bases removed from V and 8 bases from J, the gap between germline ends came to 11 bases. This chain's CDR3 is CASRQVSDSPLHF. The CDR3 DNA reads TGTGCCAGCAGGCAAGTCTCGGATTCACCCCTCCACTTT.

The rearrangement uses TRBV5-1 and TRBJ2-5; possible D gene TRBD2, 7 bases. In germline, CDR1 is SGHRS, CDR2 YFSETQ. V lost 0 bases to trimming and J lost 2 bases, with 11 bases between them. The CDR3 length is 15 residues. DNA for the CDR3: TGCGCCAGCAGCTTGGCCGGGGGGCGGCAAGAGACCCAGTACTTC. Residues: CASSLAGGRQETQYF.

The chain has TRBV21-1 and TRBJ1-5. TRBV21-1 is classified as a pseudogene. This CDR3 is 14 amino acids long. As DNA, the CDR3 is TGTGCCAGCAGCCCTCCCGGGGAGGTTCAGCCCCAGCATTTT. Protein: CASSPPGEVQPQHF.

V usage is TRBV7-8 and J usage is TRBJ1-4, with 7 bases identical to TRBD1. V trimming: 6 bases; J trimming: 5 bases; junction bases outside the gene matches: 12. This CDR3 region has 16 residues. Germline V lookup: CDR1 SGHVS, CDR2 FQNEAQ. The CDR3 here is CASRENEGQSNEKLFF. CDR3 coding DNA: TGTGCCAGCAGGGAAAATGAGGGACAGAGCAATGAAAAACTGTTTTTT.

The rearrangement joins TRBV3-1 (or the pseudogene TRBV3-2) to TRBJ1-6; D is perhaps TRBD1 (6 bases). Germline V gene sequence: CDR1 LGHDT, CDR2 YNNKEL (reference sequence). The V end was cut by 6 bases, the J end by 6 bases, with 12 bases between. This CDR3 region has 14 residues. CDR3 amino acids: CASRHREGNSPLHF. In DNA form, the CDR3 reads TGTGCCAGCAGGCACAGGGAGGGTAATTCACCCCTCCACTTT.